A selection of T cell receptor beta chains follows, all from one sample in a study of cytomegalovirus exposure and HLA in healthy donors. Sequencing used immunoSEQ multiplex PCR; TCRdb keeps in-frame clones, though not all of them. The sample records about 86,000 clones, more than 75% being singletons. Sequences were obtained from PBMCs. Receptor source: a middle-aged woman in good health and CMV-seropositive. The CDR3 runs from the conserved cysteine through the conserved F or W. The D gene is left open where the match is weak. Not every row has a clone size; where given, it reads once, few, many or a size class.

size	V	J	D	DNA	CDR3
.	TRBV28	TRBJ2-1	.	TGTGCCAGCAGTTTATCCGGGAGTAGTCAGTTCTTC	CASSLSGSSQFF
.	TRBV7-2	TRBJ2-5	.	TGTGCCAGCAGCTTCCTACCAGCGGGCGCACTTCAAGAGACCCAGTACTTC	CASSFLPAGALQETQYF
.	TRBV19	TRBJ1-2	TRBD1	TGTGCCAGTAGTACATCCGGGACAGGGGTTGATGGCTACACCTTC	CASSTSGTGVDGYTF
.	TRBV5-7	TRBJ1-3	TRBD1	TGTGCCAGCAGCTTGGACAGGGGGCACAGCTTAACTGGAAACACCATATATTTT	CASSLDRGHSLTGNTIYF
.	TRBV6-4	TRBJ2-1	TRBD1	TGTGCCAGCAGTGACGAGGGACAGGTTCCTTCTCACAATGAGCAGTTCTTC	CASSDEGQVPSHNEQFF
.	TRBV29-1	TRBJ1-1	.	TGCAGCGTTGTTCGGGGAACTGAAGCTTTCTTT	CSVVRGTEAFF
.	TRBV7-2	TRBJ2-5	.	TGTGCCAGCACCCGCACTGGTCTCCAAGAGACCCAGTACTTC	CASTRTGLQETQYF
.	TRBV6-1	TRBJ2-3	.	TGTGCCAGCAAGCCGGGACCGACCGGGAGCGGGCAGTATTTT	CASKPGPTGSGQYF
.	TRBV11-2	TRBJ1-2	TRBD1	TGTGCCAGCAGCCCGGGACAGTATGGCTACACCTTC	CASSPGQYGYTF
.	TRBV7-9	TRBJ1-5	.	TGTGCCAGCAGCCCCCTGGGGTACACAGGGAATCAGCCCCAGCATTTT	CASSPLGYTGNQPQHF
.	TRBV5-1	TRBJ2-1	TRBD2	TGCGCCAGCAGTTTGGAACTAGCGGGGGTCTACAATGAGCAGTTCTTC	CASSLELAGVYNEQFF
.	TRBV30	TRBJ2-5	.	TGTGCCTGGAGTCGTAGATTCCAAGAGACCCAGTACTTC	CAWSRRFQETQYF
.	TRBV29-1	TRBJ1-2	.	TGCAGCGTTGCCAATATAGACTATGGCTACACCTTC	CSVANIDYGYTF
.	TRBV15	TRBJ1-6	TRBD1	TGTGCCACCAGCAGGCCGGGACAGGGGCCGGATTCACCCCTCCACTTT	CATSRPGQGPDSPLHF
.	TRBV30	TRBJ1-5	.	TGTGCCTGGAGTCCACCCCGTATGGGCCGGAATCAGCCCCAGCATTTT	CAWSPPRMGRNQPQHF
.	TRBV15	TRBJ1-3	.	TGTGCCACCAGCAGTGGGCAGGGTACTGGAAACACCATATATTTT	CATSSGQGTGNTIYF
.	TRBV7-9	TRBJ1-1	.	TGTGCCAGCAGCTTAGTCAGATCAAACACTGAAGCTTTCTTT	CASSLVRSNTEAFF
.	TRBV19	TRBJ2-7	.	TGTGCCAGTAGTATCGACGACATCTCCTACGAGCAGTACTTC	CASSIDDISYEQYF
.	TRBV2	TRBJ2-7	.	TGTGCCAGCAGCCCCCGTGTGAGCGAGCAGTACTTC	CASSPRVSEQYF
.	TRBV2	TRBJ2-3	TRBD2	TGTGCCAGCCCCGGAGGGAGGGGCACAGATACGCAGTATTTT	CASPGGRGTDTQYF
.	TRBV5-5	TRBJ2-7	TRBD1	TGTGCCAGCAGCTTGCACCGGGACAGGGCGAGCGAGCAGTACTTC	CASSLHRDRASEQYF
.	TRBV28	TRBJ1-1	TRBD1	TGTGCCAGCAGTTTTATATTCCGGCCAGGGGGCGGCGGGGCTTTCTTT	CASSFIFRPGGGGAFF
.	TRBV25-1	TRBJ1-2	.	TGTGCCAGCAGTGAAGTAGGGGAATACGGCTACACCTTC	CASSEVGEYGYTF
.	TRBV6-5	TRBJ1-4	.	TGTGCCAGCAGTTACGGGTGGGAGGTCGGAAAACTGTTTTTT	CASSYGWEVGKLFF
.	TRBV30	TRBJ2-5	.	TGTGCCTGGAGTGGGAGCCGGGGGGAGACCCAGTACTTC	CAWSGSRGETQYF
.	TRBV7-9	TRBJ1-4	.	TGTGCCAGCCAAGTGGGGGCATTTGCAACTAATGAAAAACTGTTTTTT	CASQVGAFATNEKLFF
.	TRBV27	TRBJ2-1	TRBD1	TGTGCCAGTCGACAGGGTGAGGCTTACAATGAGCAGTTCTTC	CASRQGEAYNEQFF
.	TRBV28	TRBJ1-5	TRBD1	TGTGCCAGCAGTTTCAGGGGGCGACGTCGGCAGCCCCAGCATTTT	CASSFRGRRRQPQHF
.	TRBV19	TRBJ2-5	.	TGTGCCAGTAGTAGGGGGCTTGAGACCCAGTACTTC	CASSRGLETQYF
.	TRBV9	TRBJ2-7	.	TGTGCCAGCAGCGTAGGGTCTCGCCCCAGTGAGCAGTACTTC	CASSVGSRPSEQYF
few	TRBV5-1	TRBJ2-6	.	TGCGCCAGCAGCTTGGGGGTACAGGGTTCCGGGGCCAACGTCCTGACTTTC	CASSLGVQGSGANVLTF
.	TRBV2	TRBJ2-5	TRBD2	TGTGCCAGCAGAGATAGCGGGAGGGCCCATGGAGAGACCCAGTACTTC	CASRDSGRAHGETQYF